One and the same sample provided the 5 T cell receptor beta chains below, sequenced in a study of T cell repertoires in cytomegalovirus infection. The antigens for these receptors are not known. TCRdb re-analysed the reads in MiXCR, keeping a single row per CDR3 protein. The sample lists 650,000 to 900,000 distinct CDR3 sequences; approximately 32% were seen once. This material consisted of cultured CD8+ T cells from PBMCs, taken from culture after CMV antigen stimulation. The receptors were gathered from a human donor in good health (CMV status not recorded). Some clones in this sample may be carry-over from other donors' samples.

This rearrangement joins TRBV7-6 to TRBJ1-1; the match to TRBD1 covers 7 bases. Germline V lookup: CDR1 SGHVS, CDR2 FNYEAQ. The CDR3 is 14 residues long. V gave up 5 bases and J gave up 5 bases; unmatched junction bases: 8. CDR3 residues: CASSPMDRPTEAFF. CDR3 sequence (DNA): TGTGCCAGCAGCCCAATGGACAGGCCTACTGAAGCTTTCTTT.

The rearrangement uses TRBV4-1 and TRBJ2-7; 8 nucleotides match TRBD2. The CDR3 consists of 14 residues. Germline V gene lookup returns CDR1 MGHRA and CDR2 YSYEKL. After removal of 3 bases from V and 3 bases from J, the junction contained 4 bases not matched to a gene. The CDR3, as DNA: TGCGCCAGCAGCCAGGGACTAGTCGGCTACGAGCAGTACTTC. Translated: CASSQGLVGYEQYF.

This clonotype was counted once. The J gene is TRBJ1-2, the V gene TRBV6-5; D remains ambiguous. Trimming removed 5 bases from V and 8 bases from J, with 15 bases in between. The CDR3 consists of 13 residues. The germline V gene has CDR1 MNHEY and CDR2 SVGAGI. Written as DNA, the CDR3 is TGTGCCAGCAGTAGTAGGGCCAGAGGAGGCTACACCTTC. Translated: CASSSRARGGYTF.

The rearrangement uses TRBV24-1 and TRBJ1-5; 7 nucleotides align to TRBD1. Per the germline V gene, CDR1 is KGHDR and CDR2 is SFDVKD. This CDR3 has 16 amino acids. J was trimmed by 1 base and V by 3 bases; bases with no gene match: 5. CDR3 sequence reads: CATSDPGGPSNQPQHF. DNA for the CDR3: TGTGCCACCAGTGATCCAGGGGGGCCCAGCAATCAGCCCCAGCATTTT.

This chain links TRBV7-3 with TRBJ2-3; D is ambiguous. Per the germline V gene, CDR1 is SGHTA and CDR2 is FQGTGA. Trimming stripped 4 bases from V and 2 bases from J, with 16 bases between. CDR3 length: 16 residues. The CDR3 loop reads CASSSVGYAYTDTQYF. DNA of the CDR3: TGTGCCAGCAGCTCGGTAGGGTATGCCTACACAGATACGCAGTATTTT.